These 4 T cell receptor beta chains originate from one sample sequenced in a study of metastatic and nonmetastatic thyroid tumors. TCRdb re-called clones via MiXCR from the PCR reads. The sample gives fewer than 5,000 clones, 20% to 25% of which show up once; 22% is in the top ten. Treatment of any kind had been given to no patient before thyroid surgery. Material: tumor tissue. The source of these receptors is a male donor with papillary thyroid cancer or a benign thyroid nodule (not recorded which). Some clones in this sample may be carry-over from other donors' samples.

The chain uses TRBV2 and TRBJ2-1; 8 nucleotides match TRBD2. The CDR3 has 13 amino acids. V lost 7 bases to trimming and J lost 4 bases; unmatched junction nucleotides: 3. Germline CDR1 SNHLY, CDR2 FYNNEI. The CDR3 region has the DNA TGTGCCAGCATGCCTAGCGGGTACAATGAGCAGTTCTTC. The encoded protein is CASMPSGYNEQFF.

This clone showed up just a few times. J is TRBJ1-1 and V is TRBV28; 7 nucleotides line up with TRBD1. The V gene end was trimmed by 0 bases and the J gene end by 9 bases; junction bases not matched to a gene: 4. Germline lookup yields CDR1 MDHEN and CDR2 SYDVKM. CDR3 length equals 13 residues. The CDR3: CASSLWRGRQAFF. The CDR3 DNA sequence: TGTGCCAGCAGTTTATGGAGGGGGCGTCAAGCTTTCTTT. The variable domain in full, with the rest retrieved from reference TRBV28 and TRBJ1-1, is DVKVTQSSRYLVKRTGEKVFLECVQDMDHENMFWYRQDPGLGLRLIYFSYDVKMKEKGDIPEGYSVSREKKERFSLILESASTNQTSMYLCASSLWRGRQAFFGQGTRLTVV.

This rearrangement joins TRBV27 to TRBJ2-7; 8 nucleotides align to TRBD1. Per germline, CDR1 MNHEY and CDR2 SMNVEV (reference sequence). Trimming removed 3 bases from V and 3 bases from J; junction bases left unmatched: 4. CDR3 length: 14 amino acids. CDR3 DNA sequence: TGTGCCAGCAGTTTTTGGGGACAGGTCTACGAGCAGTACTTC. Its protein is CASSFWGQVYEQYF.

A few counts support this clone. The chain employs TRBV12-3 or TRBV12-4 and TRBJ1-1; a weak D match, TRBD1 (5 bases). The ends were cut back, 3 bases at V and 1 base at J, with 9 bases in the middle. The CDR3 contains 14 residues. The chain's CDR3 is CASSFLGQNTEAFF. The CDR3 bases are TGTGCCAGCAGTTTTCTCGGACAGAACACTGAAGCTTTCTTT.